This TCR beta chain originates from a study of blood T cell repertoires in COVID-19. Overall study context: Italy, Spain and the United States were the sources of the convalescent and acute COVID-19 samples. The cDNA or gDNA used as material had been derived from T cells, B-cell-depleted T cells, or PBMCs.

Authors' methods: Amplification from reference gene primers served as the basis for estimated nucleated cell counts. Sequencing was performed with immunoSEQ multiplex PCR; in TCRdb, only in-frame clones are kept and a portion is missing. V and J calls and clone size follow that table, whereas D and trimming were derived from the DNA. The data hold about 350,000 clones, with approximately 86% observed a single time. Looked up from germline, CDR1 is SGHNT and CDR2 is YYREEE (reference sequence). The CDR3 runs 15 residues. Losses at the gene ends were 0 bases for V and 3 bases for J; bases not matched to a gene: 5. Seattle's cohort entered during active infection and was followed longitudinally.

This clonotype was obtained from a woman aged 55-70 years with COVID-19, enrolled during active disease. V usage is TRBV5-4 and J usage is TRBJ1-2, with 7 bases matching TRBD1. Specimen: peripheral blood. Written as DNA, the CDR3 is TGTGCCAGCAGCTTGGTTGGAGGGACAGACTATGGCTACACCTTC. This gives the protein CASSLVGGTDYGYTF. Full variable domain (rest looked up from reference TRBV5-4 and TRBJ1-2): ETGVTQSPTHLIKTRGQQVTLRCSSQSGHNTVSWYQQALGQGPQFIFQYYREEENGRGNFPPRFSGLQFPNYSSELNVNALELDDSALYLCASSLVGGTDYGYTFGSGTRLTVV.